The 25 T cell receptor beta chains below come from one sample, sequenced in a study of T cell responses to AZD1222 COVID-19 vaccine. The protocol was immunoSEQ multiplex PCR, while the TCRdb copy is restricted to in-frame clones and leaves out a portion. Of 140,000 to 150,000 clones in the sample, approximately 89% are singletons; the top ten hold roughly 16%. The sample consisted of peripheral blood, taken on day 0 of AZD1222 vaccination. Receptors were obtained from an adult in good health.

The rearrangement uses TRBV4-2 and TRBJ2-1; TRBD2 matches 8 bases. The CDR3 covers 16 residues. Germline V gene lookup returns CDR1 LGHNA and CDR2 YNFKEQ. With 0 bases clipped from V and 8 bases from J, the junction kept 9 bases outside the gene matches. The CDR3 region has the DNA TGTGCCAGCAGCCAAGATGAGATAGCGGGGACCCATGAGCAGTTCTTC. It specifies CASSQDEIAGTHEQFF.

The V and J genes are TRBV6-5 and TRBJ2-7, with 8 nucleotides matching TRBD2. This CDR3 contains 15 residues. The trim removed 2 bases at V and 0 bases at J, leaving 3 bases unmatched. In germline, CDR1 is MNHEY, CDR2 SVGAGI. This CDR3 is CASSYLGGGSYEQYF. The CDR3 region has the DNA TGTGCCAGCAGTTACCTCGGGGGGGGCTCCTACGAGCAGTACTTC.

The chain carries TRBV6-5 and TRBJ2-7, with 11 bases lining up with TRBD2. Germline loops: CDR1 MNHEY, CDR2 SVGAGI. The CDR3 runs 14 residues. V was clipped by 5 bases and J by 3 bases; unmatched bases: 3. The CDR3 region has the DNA TGTGCCAGCAGTACCGGGACTAGCGGCTACGAGCAGTACTTC. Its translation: CASSTGTSGYEQYF.

This chain's CDR3 is CASSSELPRTEAFF. DNA for the CDR3: TGTGCCAGCAGCTCCGAATTGCCGAGAACTGAAGCTTTCTTT. The chain uses TRBV7-2 and TRBJ1-1; D uncertain. Germline values: CDR1 SGHTA, CDR2 FQGNSA. V lost 4 bases, J lost 5 bases, and 14 bases lay in between. CDR3 length: 14 amino acids.

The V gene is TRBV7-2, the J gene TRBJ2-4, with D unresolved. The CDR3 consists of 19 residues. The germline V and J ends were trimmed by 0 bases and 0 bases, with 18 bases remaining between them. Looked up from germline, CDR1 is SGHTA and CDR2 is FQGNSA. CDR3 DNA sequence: TGTGCCAGCAGCTTAGCTTCCCCAGACGAAGTTTCAGCCAAAAACATTCAGTACTTC. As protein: CASSLASPDEVSAKNIQYF.

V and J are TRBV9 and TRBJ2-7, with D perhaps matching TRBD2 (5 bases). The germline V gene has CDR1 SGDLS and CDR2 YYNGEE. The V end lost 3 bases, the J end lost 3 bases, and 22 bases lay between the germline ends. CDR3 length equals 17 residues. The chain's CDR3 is CASSASSLATGGYEQYF. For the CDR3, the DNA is TGTGCCAGCAGCGCCTCTTCATTAGCGACGGGCGGCTACGAGCAGTACTTC.

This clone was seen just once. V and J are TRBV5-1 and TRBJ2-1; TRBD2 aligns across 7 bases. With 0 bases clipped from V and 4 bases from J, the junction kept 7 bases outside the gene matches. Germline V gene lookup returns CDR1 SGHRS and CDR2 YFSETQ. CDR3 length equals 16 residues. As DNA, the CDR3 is TGCGCCAGCAGCTTGGACCCTAGCGGCGGATACAATGAGCAGTTCTTC. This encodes CASSLDPSGGYNEQFF. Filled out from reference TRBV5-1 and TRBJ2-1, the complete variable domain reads KAGVTQTPRYLIKTRGQQVTLSCSPISGHRSVSWYQQTPGQGLQFLFEYFSETQRNKGNFPGRFSGRQFSNSRSEMNVSTLELGDSALYLCASSLDPSGGYNEQFFGPGTRLTVL.

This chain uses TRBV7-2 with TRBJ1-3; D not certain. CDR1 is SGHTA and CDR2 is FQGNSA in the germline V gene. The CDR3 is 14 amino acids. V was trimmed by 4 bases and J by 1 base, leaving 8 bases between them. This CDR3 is CASSSGLSGNTIYF. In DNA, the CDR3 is TGTGCCAGCAGCTCCGGGCTTTCTGGAAACACCATATATTTT. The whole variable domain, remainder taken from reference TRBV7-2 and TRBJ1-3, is GAGVSQSPSNKVTEKGKDVELRCDPISGHTALYWYRQSLGQGLEFLIYFQGNSAPDKSGLPSDRFSAERTGGSVSTLTIQRTQQEDSAVYLCASSSGLSGNTIYFGEGSWLTVV.

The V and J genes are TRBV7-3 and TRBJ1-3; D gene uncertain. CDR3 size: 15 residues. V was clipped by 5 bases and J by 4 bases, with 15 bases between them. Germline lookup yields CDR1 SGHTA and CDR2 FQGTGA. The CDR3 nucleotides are TGTGCCAGCAGCCCGGGTATAGGCGCGGGAAACACCATATATTTT. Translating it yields CASSPGIGAGNTIYF.

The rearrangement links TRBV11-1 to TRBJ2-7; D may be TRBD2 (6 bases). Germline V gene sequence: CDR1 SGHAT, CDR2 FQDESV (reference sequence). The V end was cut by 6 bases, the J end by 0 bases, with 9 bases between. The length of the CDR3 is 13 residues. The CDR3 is CASSLARSYEQYF. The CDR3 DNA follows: TGTGCCAGCAGTCTAGCGCGCTCCTACGAGCAGTACTTC.

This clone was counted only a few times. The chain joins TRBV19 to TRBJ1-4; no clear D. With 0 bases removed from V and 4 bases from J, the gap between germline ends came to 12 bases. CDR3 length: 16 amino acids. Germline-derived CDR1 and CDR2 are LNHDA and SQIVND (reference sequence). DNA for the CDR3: TGTGCCAGTAGTATAGATCGCAGTTCCGATAATGAAAAACTGTTTTTT. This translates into CASSIDRSSDNEKLFF.

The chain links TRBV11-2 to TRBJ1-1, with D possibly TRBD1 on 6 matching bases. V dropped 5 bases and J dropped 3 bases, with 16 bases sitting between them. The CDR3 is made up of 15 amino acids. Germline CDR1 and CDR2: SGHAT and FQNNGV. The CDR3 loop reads CASSPQGGTDTEAFF. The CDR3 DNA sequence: TGTGCCAGCAGCCCGCAAGGGGGGACGGACACTGAAGCTTTCTTT. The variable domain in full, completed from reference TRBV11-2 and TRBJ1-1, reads EAGVAQSPRYKIIEKRQSVAFWCNPISGHATLYWYQQILGQGPKLLIQFQNNGVVDDSQLPKDRFSAERLKGVDSTLKIQPAKLEDSAVYLCASSPQGGTDTEAFFGQGTRLTVV.

The CDR3 sequence: CASSLAVGGGIGTEAFF. The CDR3 DNA follows: TGTGCCAGCAGCTTGGCCGTAGGAGGGGGCATCGGCACTGAAGCTTTCTTT. The chain links TRBV5-8 to TRBJ1-1, with 7 bases lining up with TRBD1. V lost 0 bases, J lost 4 bases, and 12 bases stayed unmatched. The CDR3 has 17 residues. Germline values: CDR1 SGHTS, CDR2 YDEGEE.

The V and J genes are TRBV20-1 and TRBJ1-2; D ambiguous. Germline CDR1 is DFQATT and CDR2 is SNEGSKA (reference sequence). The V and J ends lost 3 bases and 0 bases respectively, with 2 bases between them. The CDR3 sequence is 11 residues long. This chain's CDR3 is CSARTNYGYTF. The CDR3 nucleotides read TGCAGTGCTAGGACTAACTATGGCTACACCTTC.

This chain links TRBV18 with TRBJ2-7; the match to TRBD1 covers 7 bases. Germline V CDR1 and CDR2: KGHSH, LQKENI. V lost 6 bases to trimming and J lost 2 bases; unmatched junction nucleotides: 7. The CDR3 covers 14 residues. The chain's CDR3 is CASSQGQGAYEQYF. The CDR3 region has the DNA TGTGCCAGCTCTCAGGGCCAGGGGGCCTACGAGCAGTACTTC.

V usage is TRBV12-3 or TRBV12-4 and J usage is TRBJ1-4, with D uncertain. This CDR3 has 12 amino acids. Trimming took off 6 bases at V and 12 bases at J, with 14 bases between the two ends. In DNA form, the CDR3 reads TGTGCCAGCAGCCATATGACCGGGGAACTGTTTTTT. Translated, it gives CASSHMTGELFF.

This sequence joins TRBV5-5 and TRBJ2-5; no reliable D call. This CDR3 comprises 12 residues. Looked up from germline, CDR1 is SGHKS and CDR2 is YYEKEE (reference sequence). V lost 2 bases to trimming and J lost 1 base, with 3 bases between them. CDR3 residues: CASSFAQETQYF. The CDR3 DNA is TGTGCCAGCAGCTTCGCCCAAGAGACCCAGTACTTC.

CDR3 sequence reads: CAWSAGLADLTDTQYF. Here the CDR3 DNA reads TGTGCCTGGAGTGCCGGGCTGGCGGACCTTACGGATACGCAGTATTTT. This sequence joins TRBV30 and TRBJ2-3; no reliable D call. The V end lost 1 base, the J end lost 6 bases, and 20 bases lay between the germline ends. This CDR3 contains 16 residues. Germline values: CDR1 GTSNPN, CDR2 SVGIG (reference sequence).

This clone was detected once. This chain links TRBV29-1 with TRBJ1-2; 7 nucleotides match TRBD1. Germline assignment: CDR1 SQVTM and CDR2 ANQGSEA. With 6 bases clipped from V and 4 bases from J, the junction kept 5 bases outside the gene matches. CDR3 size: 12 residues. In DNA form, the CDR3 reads TGCAGCGTCGGGACAGCGGCCTATGGCTACACCTTC. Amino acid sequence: CSVGTAAYGYTF.

This CDR3 is CASSANKVQYF. Here the CDR3 DNA reads TGTGCCAGCTCGGCAAATAAAGTGCAGTACTTC. The chain is built from TRBV19 and TRBJ2-7; D not resolved. The germline gives CDR1 LNHDA, CDR2 SQIVND (reference sequence). V was clipped by 9 bases and J by 9 bases, with 15 bases between them. CDR3 size: 11 residues.

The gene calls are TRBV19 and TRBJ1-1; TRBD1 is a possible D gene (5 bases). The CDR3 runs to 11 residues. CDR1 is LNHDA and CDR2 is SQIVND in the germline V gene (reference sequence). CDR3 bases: TGTGCAGAGCAGGGTCTCGTTGAAGCTTTCTTT. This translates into CAEQGLVEAFF.

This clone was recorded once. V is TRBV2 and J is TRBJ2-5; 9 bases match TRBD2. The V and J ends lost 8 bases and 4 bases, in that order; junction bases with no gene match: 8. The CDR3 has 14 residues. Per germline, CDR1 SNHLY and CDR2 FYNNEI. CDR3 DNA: TGTGCCAGCGGTGGGGCGGGGGGGCCAGAGACCCAGTACTTC. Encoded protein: CASGGAGGPETQYF.

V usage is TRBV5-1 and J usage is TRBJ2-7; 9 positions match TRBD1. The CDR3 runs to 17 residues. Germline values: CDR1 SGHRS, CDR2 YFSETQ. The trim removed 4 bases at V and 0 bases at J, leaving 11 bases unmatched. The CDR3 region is CASSRFLDRGASYEQYF. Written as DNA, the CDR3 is TGCGCCAGCAGCCGATTCTTAGACAGGGGGGCCTCCTACGAGCAGTACTTC.

CDR3 sequence: CASSQVGSAPLSYGYTF. In nucleotides, the CDR3 is TGCGCCAGCAGCCAAGTAGGATCAGCCCCTCTGTCCTATGGCTACACCTTC. The chain joins TRBV4-1 to TRBJ1-2; D is uncertain. Germline V CDR1 and CDR2: MGHRA, YSYEKL. V gave up 1 base and J gave up 4 bases, with 19 bases separating them. The CDR3 totals 17 residues.

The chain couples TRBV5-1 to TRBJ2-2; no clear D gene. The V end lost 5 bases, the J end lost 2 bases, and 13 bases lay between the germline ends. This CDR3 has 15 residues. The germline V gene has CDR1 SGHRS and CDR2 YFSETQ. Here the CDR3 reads CASSSGRVNTGELFF. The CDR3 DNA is TGCGCCAGCAGTTCCGGACGGGTTAACACCGGGGAGCTGTTTTTT.